Listed below are T cell receptor beta chains from one sample, sequenced in a study of technical replicates of blood from several donors. Sequencing was performed with immunoSEQ multiplex PCR; in TCRdb, only in-frame clones are kept and a portion is missing. This sample carries under 110,000 clones, nearly 96% of them seen once, and the ten largest clones take 0.21%. The sequenced sample consisted of T cells isolated from PBMCs. Every receptor here comes from a human donor in good health. Each CDR3 is given with its conserved first and last residue. The D gene is left open where the match is weak.

.	TRBV9	TRBJ1-4	TGTGCCAGCAGCGACCAGGCTGGTGGAAAAAAACTGTTTTTT	CASSDQAGGKKLFF
.	TRBV6-1	TRBJ2-1	TGTGCCAGCAGTGATATTCCTCTAGGTGAGCAGTTCTTC	CASSDIPLGEQFF
.	TRBV25-1	TRBJ1-2	TGTGCCAGCAGTGACGCTCCGGGATGGGATGGCTACACCTTC	CASSDAPGWDGYTF
TRBD2	TRBV7-3	TRBJ2-3	TGTGCCAGCAGCACCCGCGGTAGCGGGGCCGAGAGGGATACGCAGTATTTT	CASSTRGSGAERDTQYF
.	TRBV7-8	TRBJ2-1	TGTGCCAGCAGCTTATCCACAGCCTCCTACAATGAGCAGTTCTTC	CASSLSTASYNEQFF
TRBD2	TRBV7-9	TRBJ2-5	TGTGCCAGCAGCTACCGACTAGCGGGCCCGCAAGAGACCCAGTACTTC	CASSYRLAGPQETQYF
.	TRBV25-1	TRBJ1-5	TGTGCCAGCAGTGAATATGGGGAGGGTAGCAATCAGCCCCAGCATTTT	CASSEYGEGSNQPQHF
.	TRBV4-1	TRBJ2-2	TGCGCCAGCAGCCCGAAGGGGAATCCCGGGGAGCTGTTTTTT	CASSPKGNPGELFF
.	TRBV28	TRBJ2-7	TGTGCCAGCAGTGGTAACGGACTCACATACGAGCAGTACTTC	CASSGNGLTYEQYF
.	TRBV27	TRBJ1-3	TGTGCCAGCAGTTTAACCCAGGGGTCGGGAAACACCATATATTTT	CASSLTQGSGNTIYF
.	TRBV29-1	TRBJ1-2	TGCAGCGTGCGAACAGGGAACCATGGCTACACCTTC	CSVRTGNHGYTF
.	TRBV11-1	TRBJ2-7	TGTGCCAGCAGCCCTCACAGGGAAGCCTACGAGCAGTACTTC	CASSPHREAYEQYF
.	TRBV7-9	TRBJ2-5	TGTGCCAGCAGCTTAGGGACACGGTACCGAGAGACCCAGTACTTC	CASSLGTRYRETQYF
TRBD1	TRBV2	TRBJ2-1	TGTGCCAGCCGGGACAGGGGTCACAATGAGCAGTTCTTC	CASRDRGHNEQFF
TRBD2	TRBV6-6	TRBJ2-3	TGTGCCAGCAGTTCTAGCGGGATAGTCTCAGATACGCAGTATTTT	CASSSSGIVSDTQYF
TRBD2	TRBV6-5	TRBJ2-7	TGTGCCAGCGCGGCGGGAGGCGTATACGAGCAGTACTTC	CASAAGGVYEQYF
.	TRBV6-1	TRBJ1-1	TGTGCCAGCATTCAGACAGTGAACACTGAAGCTTTCTTT	CASIQTVNTEAFF